The next 20 T cell receptor beta chains were all read from a single sample in a study of CD8 T cells in Susac syndrome. The RNA input was roughly 0.45 to 1 ug, and it was reverse transcribed with random hexamers. TCRdb analysed the immunoSEQ multiplex PCR reads with MiXCR anew, one entry per CDR3 protein. The repertoire holds about 290,000 distinct CDR3 sequences, with approximately 89% as singletons. Source material: CD8+ T cells from PBMCs. The receptors stem from a human donor with multiple sclerosis.

The chain couples TRBV15 to TRBJ1-1, with unresolved D. The V gene's germline CDR1 is LNHNV and CDR2 YYDKDF (reference sequence). The CDR3 is 13 residues long. V gave up 4 bases and J gave up 5 bases, with 11 bases separating them. The DNA of the CDR3 is TGTGCCACCAGCACGGGTCCCCGAACTGAAGCTTTCTTT. Its translation: CATSTGPRTEAFF.

The chain combines TRBV20-1 with TRBJ2-7; TRBD1 aligns across 8 bases. From germline, CDR1 is DFQATT and CDR2 SNEGSKA (reference sequence). V was clipped by 3 bases and J by 9 bases; unmatched bases: 10. The CDR3 loop spans 13 amino acids. CDR3 protein: CSARTGAQVRQYF. CDR3 sequence (DNA): TGCAGTGCTAGGACAGGGGCTCAAGTAAGGCAGTACTTC.

V and J are TRBV5-6 and TRBJ2-7; D is unclear. CDR3 length: 14 amino acids. Germline V gene data show CDR1 as SGHDT and CDR2 as YYEEEE. Trimming pared 3 bases from V and 1 base from J, leaving 11 bases between. CDR3 amino acids: CASSWAGSSYEQYF. For the CDR3, the DNA is TGTGCCAGCAGCTGGGCAGGATCTTCCTACGAGCAGTACTTC.

This chain links TRBV9 with TRBJ2-1; D may be TRBD2 (6 bases). The V end was cut by 0 bases, the J end by 6 bases, with 13 bases between. The CDR3 sequence is 15 residues long. Per germline, CDR1 SGDLS and CDR2 YYNGEE. CDR3 sequence reads: CASSVAGSSVNEQFF. In DNA form, the CDR3 reads TGTGCCAGCAGCGTAGCGGGGTCTAGCGTCAATGAGCAGTTCTTC.

This clonotype was counted a single time. J is TRBJ1-2 and V is TRBV7-9; no clear D gene. V was trimmed by 7 bases and J by 0 bases, leaving 21 bases between them. The CDR3 length is 17 residues. Germline V gives CDR1 SEHNR, CDR2 FQNEAQ (reference sequence). CDR3 region: CASTFPGELRPNYGYTF. In DNA, the CDR3 is TGTGCCAGCACCTTCCCGGGCGAACTGCGCCCTAACTATGGCTACACCTTC. The whole variable domain, remainder taken from reference TRBV7-9 and TRBJ1-2, is DTGVSQNPRHKITKRGQNVTFRCDPISEHNRLYWYRQTLGQGPEFLTYFQNEAQLEKSRLLSDRFSAERPKGSFSTLEIQRTEQGDSAMYLCASTFPGELRPNYGYTFGSGTRLTVV.

The chain carries TRBV5-1 and TRBJ1-2, with D perhaps matching TRBD1 (5 bases). This CDR3 has 15 amino acids. V gave up 0 bases and J gave up 6 bases, with 15 bases separating them. Looked up from germline, CDR1 is SGHRS and CDR2 is YFSETQ. In nucleotides, the CDR3 is TGCGCCAGCAGCTTGGTCTCGGGCAGGGCTGATGGCTACACCTTC. This sequence encodes CASSLVSGRADGYTF.

CDR3 amino acids: CATSNLAVSYEQYF. In DNA, the CDR3 is TGTGCCACCAGCAACCTCGCAGTCTCCTACGAGCAGTACTTC. This chain links TRBV15 with TRBJ2-7; no definite D call. V lost 4 bases and J lost 0, with 10 bases in between. CDR1 is LNHNV, CDR2 YYDKDF, per germline (reference sequence). CDR3 length: 14 residues. Full variable domain (remainder filled in from reference TRBV15 and TRBJ2-7): DAMVIQNPRYQVTQFGKPVTLSCSQTLNHNVMYWYQQKSSQAPKLLFHYYDKDFNNEADTPDNFQSRRPNTSFCFLDIRSPGLGDTAMYLCATSNLAVSYEQYFGPGTRLTVT.

This chain joins TRBV10-3 and TRBJ2-5; TRBD2 agrees at 10 bases. Trimming took 4 bases from V and 2 from J; bases not matched to a gene: 1. Germline loops: CDR1 ENHRY, CDR2 SYGVKD. The CDR3 contains 14 residues. The CDR3 region has the DNA TGTGCCATCAGTGGGACTAGCGGTCAAGAGACCCAGTACTTC. Amino acids: CAISGTSGQETQYF.

The J gene is TRBJ2-7, the V gene TRBV27; the D gene is possibly TRBD1 (6 bases). The CDR3 loop spans 16 amino acids. CDR1 and CDR2 from the germline V gene are MNHEY and SMNVEV (reference sequence). V shed 5 bases and J shed 0 bases, with 17 bases lying between them. CDR3 coding DNA: TGTGCCAGCAGTCCGTCTGTTGGGGGCTTCTCCTACGAGCAGTACTTC. It translates to CASSPSVGGFSYEQYF.

The chain carries TRBV23-1 and TRBJ1-1, with unresolved D. TRBV23-1 falls under the ORF class, with uncertain function. With 0 bases removed from V and 0 bases from J, the gap between germline ends came to 14 bases. This CDR3 is built from 17 residues. DNA for the CDR3: TGCGCCAGCAGTCAATCGAAGGCAGGCCCCATGAACACTGAAGCTTTCTTT. Translating it yields CASSQSKAGPMNTEAFF.

The chain links TRBV6-2 or TRBV6-3 to TRBJ2-5, with 8 bases aligning to TRBD1. The V and J ends lost 2 bases and 1 base, in that order; junction bases with no gene match: 6. Germline values: CDR1 MNHEY, CDR2 SVGEGT. This CDR3 contains 16 residues. CDR3 amino acids: CASSYDPTGVQETQYF. The CDR3 DNA is TGTGCCAGCAGTTACGACCCGACAGGGGTCCAAGAGACCCAGTACTTC.

This chain uses TRBV29-1 with TRBJ2-1, with 7 bases that match TRBD2. Germline V lookup: CDR1 SQVTM, CDR2 ANQGSEA. V shed 2 bases, J shed 7 bases, and the junction held 8 bases outside the gene matches. The CDR3 spans 14 residues. The CDR3 protein is CSVESLAALNEQFF. In DNA form, the CDR3 reads TGCAGCGTTGAAAGTCTAGCGGCGCTTAATGAGCAGTTCTTC.

The rearrangement joins TRBV27 to TRBJ2-1; tentatively, D is TRBD1 (6 bases). Germline CDR1 MNHEY, CDR2 SMNVEV (reference sequence). Deletions cut 1 base from V and 5 bases from J, with 12 bases between. This CDR3 spans 15 amino acids. For the CDR3, the DNA is TGTGCCAGCAGTTTATGGGGGCAGGGGAACAATGAGCAGTTCTTC. The encoded protein is CASSLWGQGNNEQFF.

The gene calls are TRBV27 and TRBJ1-6, with 8 bases identical to TRBD1. The junction had 3 bases not matched to a gene; V was cut back by 4 bases and J by 1 base. CDR3 size: 16 residues. CDR1 MNHEY and CDR2 SMNVEV come from the germline V gene (reference sequence). Written as DNA, the CDR3 is TGTGCCAGCAGTTCAGGGGGCGGATCCTATAATTCACCCCTCCACTTT. The encoded protein is CASSSGGGSYNSPLHF.

The rearrangement joins TRBV13 to TRBJ2-7; D remains ambiguous. V was trimmed by 0 bases and J by 0 bases, leaving 6 bases between them. The CDR3 has 14 amino acids. Per the germline V gene, CDR1 is PRHDT and CDR2 is FYEKMQ (reference sequence). CDR3 loop: CASSLGRSSYEQYF. The CDR3 DNA reads as TGTGCCAGCAGCTTAGGACGGAGCTCCTACGAGCAGTACTTC.

The chain couples TRBV29-1 to TRBJ1-1, with unresolved D. Per the germline V gene, CDR1 is SQVTM and CDR2 is ANQGSEA. Trimming removed 7 bases at V and 1 base at J, with 13 bases between. This CDR3 spans 13 amino acids. CDR3 region: CSAGVGGNTEAFF. For the CDR3, the DNA is TGCAGCGCCGGAGTGGGCGGGAACACTGAAGCTTTCTTT.

V gene TRBV7-8 combines with J gene TRBJ2-5; maybe TRBD2 (5 bases). V dropped 2 bases and J dropped 4 bases, with 11 bases sitting between them. The CDR3 length is 14 residues. CDR1 and CDR2 (germline): SGHVS, FQNEAQ. The CDR3 DNA reads as TGTGCCAGCAGCTTATTTCCCGAGGGAGAGACCCAGTACTTC. Translated: CASSLFPEGETQYF.

This rearrangement joins TRBV27 to TRBJ1-2, with 11 bases matching TRBD1. The CDR3 extends over 13 amino acids. Trimming removed 2 bases from V and 7 bases from J; junction bases left unmatched: 0. Germline CDR1 reads MNHEY; CDR2 reads SMNVEV (reference sequence). CDR3 sequence reads: CASSLGTGGGYTF. Written as DNA, the CDR3 is TGTGCCAGCAGTTTAGGGACAGGGGGTGGCTACACCTTC.

The V gene is TRBV2, the J gene TRBJ2-7, with D possibly matching TRBD2 (6 bases). Trimming shortened V by 2 bases and J by 2 bases, and 10 bases separated the two germline ends. Germline-derived CDR1 and CDR2 are SNHLY and FYNNEI. There are 14 residues in the CDR3. For the CDR3, the DNA is TGTGCCAGCAGTGAACGCGGGGTCCCCTACGAGCAGTACTTC. Translation gives CASSERGVPYEQYF.

V gene TRBV20-1 combines with J gene TRBJ2-7; D is ambiguous. Trimming pared 6 bases from V and 2 bases from J, leaving 17 bases between. This CDR3 has 14 amino acids. Germline-derived CDR1 and CDR2 are DFQATT and SNEGSKA (reference sequence). In DNA form, the CDR3 reads TGCAGTGCCCCCATCGGTCCGACAACCTACGAGCAGTACTTC. Encoded protein: CSAPIGPTTYEQYF.